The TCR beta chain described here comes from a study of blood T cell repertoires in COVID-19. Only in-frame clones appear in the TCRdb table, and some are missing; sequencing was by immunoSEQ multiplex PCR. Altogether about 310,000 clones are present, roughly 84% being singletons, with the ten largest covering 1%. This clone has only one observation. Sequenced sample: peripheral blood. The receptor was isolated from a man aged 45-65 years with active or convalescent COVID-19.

For the CDR3, the DNA is TGTGCCAGCAGCCAACTTTCGGAGACCCAGTACTTC. Translating it yields CASSQLSETQYF. The chain employs TRBV5-4 and TRBJ2-5, with D uncertain. CDR1 and CDR2 from the germline V gene are SGHNT and YYREEE (reference sequence). V lost 4 bases, J lost 5 bases, and 9 bases lay in between. This CDR3 contains 12 residues.